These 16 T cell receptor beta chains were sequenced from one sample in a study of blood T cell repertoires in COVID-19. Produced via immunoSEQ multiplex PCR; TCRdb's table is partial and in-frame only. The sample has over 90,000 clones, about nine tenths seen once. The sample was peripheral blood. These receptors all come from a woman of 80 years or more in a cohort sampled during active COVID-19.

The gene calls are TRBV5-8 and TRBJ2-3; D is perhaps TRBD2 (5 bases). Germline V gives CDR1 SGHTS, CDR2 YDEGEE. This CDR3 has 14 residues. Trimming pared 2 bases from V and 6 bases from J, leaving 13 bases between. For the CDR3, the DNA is TGTGCCAGCAGCTTCCAATTACAGCGGGATACGCAGTATTTT. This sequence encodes CASSFQLQRDTQYF.

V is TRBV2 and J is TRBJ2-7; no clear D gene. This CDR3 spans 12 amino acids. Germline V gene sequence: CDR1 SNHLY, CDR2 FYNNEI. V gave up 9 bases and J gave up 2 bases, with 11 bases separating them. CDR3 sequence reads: CASRWLAYEQYF. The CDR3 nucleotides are TGTGCCAGTCGTTGGCTAGCCTACGAGCAGTACTTC.

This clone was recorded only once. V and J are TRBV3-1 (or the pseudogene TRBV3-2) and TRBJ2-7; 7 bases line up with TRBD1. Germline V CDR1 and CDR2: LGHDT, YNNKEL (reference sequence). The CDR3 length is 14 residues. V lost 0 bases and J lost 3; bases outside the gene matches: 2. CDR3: CASSQDDRDYEQYF. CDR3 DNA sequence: TGTGCCAGCAGCCAAGACGACAGGGACTACGAGCAGTACTTC.

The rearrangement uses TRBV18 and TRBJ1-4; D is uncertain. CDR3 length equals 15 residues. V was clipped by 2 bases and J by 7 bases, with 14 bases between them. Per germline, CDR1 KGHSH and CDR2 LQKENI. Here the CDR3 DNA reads TGTGCCAGCTCACCAGAGGTCGAGGAGGGTGAAAAACTGTTTTTT. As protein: CASSPEVEEGEKLFF.

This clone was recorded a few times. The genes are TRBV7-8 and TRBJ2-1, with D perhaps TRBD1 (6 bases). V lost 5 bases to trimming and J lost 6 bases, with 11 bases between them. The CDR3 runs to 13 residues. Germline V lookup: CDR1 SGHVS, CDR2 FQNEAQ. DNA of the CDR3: TGTGCCAGCAGCCAACAGGGCGCCAATGAGCAGTTCTTC. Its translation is CASSQQGANEQFF. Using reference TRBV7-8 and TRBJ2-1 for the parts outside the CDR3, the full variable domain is GAGVSQSPRYKVAKRGQDVALRCDPISGHVSLFWYQQALGQGPEFLTYFQNEAQLDKSGLPSDRFFAERPEGSVSTLKIQRTQQEDSAVYLCASSQQGANEQFFGPGTRLTVL.

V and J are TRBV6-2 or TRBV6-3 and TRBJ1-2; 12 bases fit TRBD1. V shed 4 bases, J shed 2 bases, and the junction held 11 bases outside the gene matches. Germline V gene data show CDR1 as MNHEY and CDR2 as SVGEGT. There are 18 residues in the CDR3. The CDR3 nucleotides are TGTGCCAGCAGTTCCCGACCCGGGACAGGGGGCCTGAACTATGGCTACACCTTC. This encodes CASSSRPGTGGLNYGYTF.

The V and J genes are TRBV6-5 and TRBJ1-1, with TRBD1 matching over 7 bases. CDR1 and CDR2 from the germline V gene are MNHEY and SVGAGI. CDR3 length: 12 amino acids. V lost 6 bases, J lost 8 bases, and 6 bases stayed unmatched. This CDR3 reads CASRPAQGEAFF. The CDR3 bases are TGTGCCAGCAGGCCCGCACAGGGGGAAGCTTTCTTT.

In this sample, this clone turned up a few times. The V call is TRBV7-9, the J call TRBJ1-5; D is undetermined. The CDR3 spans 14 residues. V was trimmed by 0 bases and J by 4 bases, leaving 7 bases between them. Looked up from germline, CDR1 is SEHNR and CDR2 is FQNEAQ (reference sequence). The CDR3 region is CASSLARENQPQHF. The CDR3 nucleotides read TGTGCCAGCAGCTTAGCGAGGGAAAATCAGCCCCAGCATTTT.

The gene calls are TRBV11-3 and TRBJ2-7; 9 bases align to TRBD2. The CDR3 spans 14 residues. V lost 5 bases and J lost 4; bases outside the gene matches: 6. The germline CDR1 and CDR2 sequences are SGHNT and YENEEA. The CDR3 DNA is TGTGCCAGCAGCAGCGGGGGGTCACAGTACGAGCAGTACTTC. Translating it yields CASSSGGSQYEQYF.

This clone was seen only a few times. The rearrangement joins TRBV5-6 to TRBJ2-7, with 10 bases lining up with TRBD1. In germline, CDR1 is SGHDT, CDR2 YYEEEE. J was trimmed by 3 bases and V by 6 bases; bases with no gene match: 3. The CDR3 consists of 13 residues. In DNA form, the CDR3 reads TGTGCCAGCACCTGGACAGGGGGCTACGAGCAGTACTTC. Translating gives CASTWTGGYEQYF. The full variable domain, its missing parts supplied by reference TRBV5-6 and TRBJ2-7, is DAGVTQSPTHLIKTRGQQVTLRCSPKSGHDTVSWYQQALGQGPQFIFQYYEEEERQRGNFPDRFSGHQFPNYSSELNVNALLLGDSALYLCASTWTGGYEQYFGPGTRLTVT.

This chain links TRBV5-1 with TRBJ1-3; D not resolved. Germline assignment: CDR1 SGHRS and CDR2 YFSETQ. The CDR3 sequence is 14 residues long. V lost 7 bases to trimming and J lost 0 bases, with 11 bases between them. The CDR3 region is CASQKSGSGNTIYF. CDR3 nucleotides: TGCGCCAGCCAGAAATCAGGCTCTGGAAACACCATATATTTT.

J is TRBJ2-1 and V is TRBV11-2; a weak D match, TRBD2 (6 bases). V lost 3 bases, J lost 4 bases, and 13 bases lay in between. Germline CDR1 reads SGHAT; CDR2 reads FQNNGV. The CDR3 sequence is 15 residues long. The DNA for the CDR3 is TGTGCCAGCAGCTTGGGGACTCACCAATACAATGAGCAGTTCTTC. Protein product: CASSLGTHQYNEQFF. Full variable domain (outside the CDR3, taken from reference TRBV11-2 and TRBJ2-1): EAGVAQSPRYKIIEKRQSVAFWCNPISGHATLYWYQQILGQGPKLLIQFQNNGVVDDSQLPKDRFSAERLKGVDSTLKIQPAKLEDSAVYLCASSLGTHQYNEQFFGPGTRLTVL.

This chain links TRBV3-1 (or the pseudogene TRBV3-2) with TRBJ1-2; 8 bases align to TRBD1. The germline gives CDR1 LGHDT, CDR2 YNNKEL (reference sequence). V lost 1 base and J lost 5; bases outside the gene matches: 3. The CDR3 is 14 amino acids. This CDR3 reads CASSQVRGLYGYTF. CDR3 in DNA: TGTGCCAGCAGCCAAGTCAGGGGGCTTTATGGCTACACCTTC.

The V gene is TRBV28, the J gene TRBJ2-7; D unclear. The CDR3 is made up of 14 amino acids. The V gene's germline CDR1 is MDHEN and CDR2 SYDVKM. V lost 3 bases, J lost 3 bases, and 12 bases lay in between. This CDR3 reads CASSFFRQGYEQYF. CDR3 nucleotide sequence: TGTGCCAGCAGTTTTTTCCGACAAGGCTACGAGCAGTACTTC.

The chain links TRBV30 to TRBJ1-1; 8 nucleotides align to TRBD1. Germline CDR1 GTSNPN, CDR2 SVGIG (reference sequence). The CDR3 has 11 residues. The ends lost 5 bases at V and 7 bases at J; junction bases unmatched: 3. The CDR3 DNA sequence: TGTGCCTGGGGGGGGACAGGTGAAGCTTTCTTT. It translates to CAWGGTGEAFF.

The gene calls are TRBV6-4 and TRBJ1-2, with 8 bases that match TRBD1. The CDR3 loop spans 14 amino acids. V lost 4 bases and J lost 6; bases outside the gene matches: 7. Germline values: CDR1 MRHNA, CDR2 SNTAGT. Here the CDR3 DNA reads TGTGCCAGCAGTGTTGGGGACAGGTCAAATGGCTACACCTTC. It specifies CASSVGDRSNGYTF.